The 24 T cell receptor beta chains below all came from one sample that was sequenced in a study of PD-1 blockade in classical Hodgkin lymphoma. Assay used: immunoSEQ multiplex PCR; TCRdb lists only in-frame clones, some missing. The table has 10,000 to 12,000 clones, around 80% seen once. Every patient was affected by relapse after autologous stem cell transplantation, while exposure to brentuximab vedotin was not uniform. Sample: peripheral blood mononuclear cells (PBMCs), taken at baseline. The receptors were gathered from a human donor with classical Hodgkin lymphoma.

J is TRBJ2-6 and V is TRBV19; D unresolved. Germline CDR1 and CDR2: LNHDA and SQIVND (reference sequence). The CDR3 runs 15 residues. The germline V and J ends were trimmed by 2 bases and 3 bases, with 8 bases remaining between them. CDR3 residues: CASSITGFGANVLTF. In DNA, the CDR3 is TGTGCCAGTAGTATAACGGGTTTTGGGGCCAACGTCCTGACTTTC.

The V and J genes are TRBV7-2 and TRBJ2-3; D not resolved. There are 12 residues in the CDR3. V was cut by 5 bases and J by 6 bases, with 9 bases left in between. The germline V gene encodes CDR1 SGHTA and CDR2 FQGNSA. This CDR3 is CASSLRADTQYF. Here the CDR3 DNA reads TGTGCCAGCAGCCTAAGGGCCGATACGCAGTATTTT.

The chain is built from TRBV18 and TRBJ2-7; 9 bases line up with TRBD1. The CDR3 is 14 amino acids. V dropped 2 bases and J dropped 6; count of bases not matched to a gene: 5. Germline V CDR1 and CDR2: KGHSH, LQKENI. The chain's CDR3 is CASSPVAGQGEQYV. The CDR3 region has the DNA TGTGCCAGCTCACCAGTCGCGGGACAGGGCGAGCAGTACGTC.

As DNA, the CDR3 is TGTGCCAGCAGTCGGCAGGGGAACATGAACACTGAAGCTTTCTTT. This sequence encodes CASSRQGNMNTEAFF. The V and J genes are TRBV6-1 and TRBJ1-1; TRBD1 is a possible D gene (6 bases). V lost 5 bases and J lost 0, with 13 bases in between. CDR1 and CDR2 from the germline V gene are MNHNS and SASEGT. The CDR3 runs 15 residues.

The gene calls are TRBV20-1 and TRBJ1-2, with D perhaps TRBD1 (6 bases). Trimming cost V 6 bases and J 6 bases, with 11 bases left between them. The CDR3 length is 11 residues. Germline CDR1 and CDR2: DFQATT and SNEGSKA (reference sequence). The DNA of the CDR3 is TGCAGTGCAAGGGACAATGATGGCTACACCTTC. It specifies CSARDNDGYTF.

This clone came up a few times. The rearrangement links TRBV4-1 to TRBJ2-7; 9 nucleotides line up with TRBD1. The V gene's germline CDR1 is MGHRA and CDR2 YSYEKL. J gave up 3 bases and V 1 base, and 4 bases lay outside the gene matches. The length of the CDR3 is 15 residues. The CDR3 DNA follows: TGCGCCAGCAGCCAAGGGTCGGGACAGGGCTACGAGCAGTACGTC. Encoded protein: CASSQGSGQGYEQYV.

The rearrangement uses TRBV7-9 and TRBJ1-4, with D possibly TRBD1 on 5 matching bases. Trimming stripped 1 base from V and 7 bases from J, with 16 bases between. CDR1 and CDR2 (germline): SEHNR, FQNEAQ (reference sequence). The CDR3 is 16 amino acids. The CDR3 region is CASSLGAGEGREKLFF. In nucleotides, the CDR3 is TGTGCCAGCAGCTTAGGGGCAGGAGAGGGGCGTGAAAAACTGTTTTTT.

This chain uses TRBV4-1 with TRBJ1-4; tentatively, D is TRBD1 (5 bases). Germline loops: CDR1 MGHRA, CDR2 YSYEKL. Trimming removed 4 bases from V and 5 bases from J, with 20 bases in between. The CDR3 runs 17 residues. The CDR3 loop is CASSPTFVRGDNEKLFF. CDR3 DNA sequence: TGCGCCAGCAGCCCCACTTTCGTGAGAGGGGACAATGAAAAACTGTTTTTT.

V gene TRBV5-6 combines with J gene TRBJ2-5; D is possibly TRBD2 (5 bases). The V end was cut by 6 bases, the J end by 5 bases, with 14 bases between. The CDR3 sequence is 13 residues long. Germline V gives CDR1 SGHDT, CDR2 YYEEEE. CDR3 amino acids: CASTQRGWETQYF. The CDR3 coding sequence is TGTGCCAGCACACAACGGGGTTGGGAGACCCAGTACTTC.

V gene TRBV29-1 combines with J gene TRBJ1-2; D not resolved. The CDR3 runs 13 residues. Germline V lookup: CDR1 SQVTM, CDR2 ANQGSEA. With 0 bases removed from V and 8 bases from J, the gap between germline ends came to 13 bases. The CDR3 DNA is TGCAGCGTTGAAGATTTAAGGGTGGGGGGCTACACCTTC. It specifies CSVEDLRVGGYTF.

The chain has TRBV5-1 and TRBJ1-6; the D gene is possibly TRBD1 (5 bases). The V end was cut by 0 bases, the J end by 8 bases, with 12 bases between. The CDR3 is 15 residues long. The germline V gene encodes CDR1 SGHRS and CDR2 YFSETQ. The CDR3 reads CASSLAAEGHSPLHF. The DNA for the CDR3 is TGCGCCAGCAGCTTGGCGGCCGAGGGACATTCACCCCTCCACTTT.

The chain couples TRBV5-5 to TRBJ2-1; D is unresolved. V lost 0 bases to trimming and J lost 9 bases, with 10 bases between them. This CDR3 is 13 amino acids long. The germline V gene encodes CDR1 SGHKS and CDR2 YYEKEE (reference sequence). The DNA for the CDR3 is TGTGCCAGCAGCTTGGACCTCACCAGTGAGCAGTTCTTC. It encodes CASSLDLTSEQFF. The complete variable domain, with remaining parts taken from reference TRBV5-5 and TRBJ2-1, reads DAGVTQSPTHLIKTRGQQVTLRCSPISGHKSVSWYQQVLGQGPQFIFQYYEKEERGRGNFPDRFSARQFPNYSSELNVNALLLGDSALYLCASSLDLTSEQFFGPGTRLTVL.

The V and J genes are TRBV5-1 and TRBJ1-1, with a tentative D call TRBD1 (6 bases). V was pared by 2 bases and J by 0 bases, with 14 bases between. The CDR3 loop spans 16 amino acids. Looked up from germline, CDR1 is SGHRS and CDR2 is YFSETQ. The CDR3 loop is CASSFGGGDMNTEAFF. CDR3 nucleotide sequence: TGCGCCAGCAGCTTTGGAGGGGGAGACATGAACACTGAAGCTTTCTTT.

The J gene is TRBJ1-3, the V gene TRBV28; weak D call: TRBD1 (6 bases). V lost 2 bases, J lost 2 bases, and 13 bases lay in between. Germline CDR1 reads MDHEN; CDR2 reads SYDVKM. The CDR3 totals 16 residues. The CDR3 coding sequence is TGTGCCAGCAGTTTACTGGGGGCGGAAACTGGAAACACCATATATTTT. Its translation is CASSLLGAETGNTIYF.

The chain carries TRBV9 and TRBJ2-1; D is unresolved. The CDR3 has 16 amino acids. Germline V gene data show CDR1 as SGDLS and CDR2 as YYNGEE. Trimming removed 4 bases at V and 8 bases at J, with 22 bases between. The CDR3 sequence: CASSPLAGNPDHEQFF. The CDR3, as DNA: TGTGCCAGCAGCCCTCTGGCAGGCAACCCGGACCATGAGCAGTTCTTC.

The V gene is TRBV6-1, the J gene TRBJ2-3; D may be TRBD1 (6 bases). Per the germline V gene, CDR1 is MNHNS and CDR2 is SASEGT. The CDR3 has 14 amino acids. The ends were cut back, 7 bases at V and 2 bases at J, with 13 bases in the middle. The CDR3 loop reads CASTGQEFTDTQYF. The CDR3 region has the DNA TGTGCCAGCACGGGACAAGAGTTCACAGATACGCAGTATTTT.

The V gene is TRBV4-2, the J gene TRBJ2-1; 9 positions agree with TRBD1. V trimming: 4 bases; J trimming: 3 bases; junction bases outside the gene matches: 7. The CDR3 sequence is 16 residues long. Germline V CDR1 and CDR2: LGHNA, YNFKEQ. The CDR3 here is CASSPRRGQGYNEQFF. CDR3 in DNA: TGTGCCAGCAGCCCCAGAAGGGGACAGGGCTACAATGAGCAGTTCTTC.

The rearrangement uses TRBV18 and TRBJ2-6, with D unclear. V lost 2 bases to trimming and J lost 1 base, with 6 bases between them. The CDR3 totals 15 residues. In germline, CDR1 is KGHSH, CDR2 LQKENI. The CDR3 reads CASSPDGSGANVLTF. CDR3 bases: TGTGCCAGCTCACCAGACGGGTCTGGGGCCAACGTCCTGACTTTC.

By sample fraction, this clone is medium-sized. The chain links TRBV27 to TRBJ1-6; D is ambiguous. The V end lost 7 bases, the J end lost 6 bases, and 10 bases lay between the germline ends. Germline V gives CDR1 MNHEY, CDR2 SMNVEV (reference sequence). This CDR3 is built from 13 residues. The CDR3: CASTLRGNSPLHF. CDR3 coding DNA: TGTGCCAGCACCCTCCGGGGTAATTCACCCCTCCACTTT.

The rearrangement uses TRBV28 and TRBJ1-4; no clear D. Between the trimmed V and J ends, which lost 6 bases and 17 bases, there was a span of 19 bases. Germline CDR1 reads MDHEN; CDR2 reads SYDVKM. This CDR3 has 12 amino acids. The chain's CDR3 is CASSSVGFGVFF. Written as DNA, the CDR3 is TGTGCCAGCAGCTCGGTGGGTTTTGGAGTTTTTTTT.

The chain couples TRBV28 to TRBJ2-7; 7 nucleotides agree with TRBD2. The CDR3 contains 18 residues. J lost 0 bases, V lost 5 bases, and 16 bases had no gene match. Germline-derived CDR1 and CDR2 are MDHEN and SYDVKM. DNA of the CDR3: TGTGCCAGCAGTCCACTCCTGGGTTCTAGCGGAAACTCCTACGAGCAGTACGTC. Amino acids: CASSPLLGSSGNSYEQYV.

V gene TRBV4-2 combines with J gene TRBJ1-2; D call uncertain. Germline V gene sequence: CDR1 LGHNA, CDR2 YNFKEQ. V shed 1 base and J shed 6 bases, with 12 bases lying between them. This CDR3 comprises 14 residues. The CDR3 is CASSQAKGRDGYTF. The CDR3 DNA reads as TGTGCCAGCAGCCAAGCGAAAGGGAGAGATGGCTACACCTTC.

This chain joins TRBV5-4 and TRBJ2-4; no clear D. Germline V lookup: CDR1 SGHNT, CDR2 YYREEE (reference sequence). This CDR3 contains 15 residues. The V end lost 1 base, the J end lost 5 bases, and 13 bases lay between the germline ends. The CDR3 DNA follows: TGTGCCAGCAGCTTGATTGGGTTTGGCGAAAACATTCAGTACTTC. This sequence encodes CASSLIGFGENIQYF.

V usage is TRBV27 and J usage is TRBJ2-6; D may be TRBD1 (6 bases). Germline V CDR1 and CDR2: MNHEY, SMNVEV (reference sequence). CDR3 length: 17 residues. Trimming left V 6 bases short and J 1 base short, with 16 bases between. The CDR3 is CASRGQGTGSGANVLTF. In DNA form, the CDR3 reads TGTGCCAGCAGGGGGCAGGGAACAGGGTCTGGGGCCAACGTCCTGACTTTC.